The clone carrying this T cell receptor (beta chain) was counted only a few times. One end of the junction varies from germline; a read error may be responsible. The CDR3 contains 13 residues. CDR1 is ENHRY and CDR2 is SYGVKD in the germline V gene. TCR beta VDJ and CDR3 profiling used genomic DNA as template. TCRdb re-analysed the reads in MiXCR, keeping a single row per CDR3 protein. The table records some 180,000 distinct CDR3 sequences, more than 60% of them present only once. This sample is part of a study of CD8+CD57+ T cells in acquired aplastic anemia. In patients chosen for sequencing, flow cytometry had shown CD8+CD57+ cell expansion.

Sequencing was carried out using sorted CD4+, CD8+, or CD8+CD57+ T cells (not recorded which) from PBMCs. The V and J genes are TRBV10-3 and TRBJ1-2; 9 nucleotides agree with TRBD1. The receptor was isolated from a human donor with aplastic anemia. The CDR3, as DNA: TGTGCCATCAGTCCTGGGGACAGGGCGGGATTAAACTTC. This sequence encodes CAISPGDRAGLNF.